This T cell receptor (beta chain) was sequenced for a study of blood T cells in healthy people across ages. A sample-barcoded 5' primer and a J-beta primer mix were used in a second PCR of roughly 7 to 11 cycles. In TCRdb, the 5' RACE reads were re-called with MiXCR into one record per CDR3 protein. Among roughly 730,000 distinct CDR3 sequences listed, about 56% were seen once. CDR3 size: 15 residues. Germline V gene data show CDR1 as SGHTA and CDR2 as FQGTGA. There were at least 6 micrograms of total RNA extracted from every sample. The rearrangement links TRBV7-3 to TRBJ2-4; 9 bases line up with TRBD2. The end of the DNA is better explained by TRBJ2-5, so the J call may be wrong. This clonotype was sampled from a man in his forties in good health. The sequencing sample was made of blood. CDR3 amino acids: CASSSMTSGGGTQYF. The CDR3 nucleotides are TGTGCCAGCAGCTCCATGACTAGCGGAGGGGGGACCCAGTACTTC.